One and the same sample provided the 7 T cell receptor beta chains below, sequenced in a study of cytomegalovirus exposure and HLA in healthy donors. A multiplex PCR was run with 60 Vbeta primers and 13 Jbeta primers. Sequencing was performed with immunoSEQ multiplex PCR; in TCRdb, only in-frame clones are kept and a portion is missing. There are approximately 90,000 clones in the sample; around 77% occur only once, and roughly 3% lies in the top ten. Specimen: PBMCs. The origin of the receptors is a man aged 35 to 55 in good health and CMV-seronegative.

J is TRBJ2-2 and V is TRBV5-1; 7 nucleotides match TRBD1. CDR1 and CDR2 from the germline V gene are SGHRS and YFSETQ. The CDR3 totals 15 residues. The J segment lost 6 bases and the V segment lost 0 bases, leaving 5 bases of the junction unmatched. CDR3 protein: CASSLEQGLAGELFF. CDR3 nucleotides: TGCGCCAGCAGCTTGGAACAGGGGCTCGCCGGGGAGCTGTTTTTT.

V is TRBV5-1 and J is TRBJ2-2; the D gene is possibly TRBD1 (6 bases). The length of the CDR3 is 16 residues. CDR1 and CDR2 (germline): SGHRS, YFSETQ. V shed 2 bases and J shed 1 base, with 12 bases lying between them. The CDR3 protein is CASSLLQGLNTGELFF. CDR3 nucleotide sequence: TGCGCCAGCAGCTTATTACAGGGATTGAACACCGGGGAGCTGTTTTTT. Full variable domain (missing parts from reference TRBV5-1 and TRBJ2-2): KAGVTQTPRYLIKTRGQQVTLSCSPISGHRSVSWYQQTPGQGLQFLFEYFSETQRNKGNFPGRFSGRQFSNSRSEMNVSTLELGDSALYLCASSLLQGLNTGELFFGEGSRLTVL.

V usage is TRBV30 and J usage is TRBJ2-1; 9 positions agree with TRBD2. The CDR3 runs to 14 residues. Germline assignment: CDR1 GTSNPN and CDR2 SVGIG (reference sequence). DNA for the CDR3: TGTGCTATTACCGCGGCACTAGCGGGCAATGAGCAGTTCTTC. Protein sequence: CAITAALAGNEQFF.

The genes are TRBV19 and TRBJ1-5, with 12 bases identical to TRBD1. The V gene end was trimmed by 4 bases and the J gene end by 4 bases; junction bases not matched to a gene: 5. CDR1 is LNHDA and CDR2 is SQIVND in the germline V gene (reference sequence). The CDR3 is 16 residues long. CDR3 region: CASSRMGQGANQPQHF. Here the CDR3 DNA reads TGTGCCAGTAGTAGAATGGGACAGGGGGCTAATCAGCCCCAGCATTTT.

V gene TRBV28 combines with J gene TRBJ2-7; 7 positions match TRBD1. The CDR3 consists of 14 residues. Germline lookup yields CDR1 MDHEN and CDR2 SYDVKM. V lost 3 bases, J lost 8 bases, and 10 bases stayed unmatched. The CDR3 spells CASSLRDRASKQYF. The CDR3 DNA sequence: TGTGCCAGCAGTTTGAGAGACAGGGCCTCAAAGCAGTACTTC.

The chain has TRBV7-2 and TRBJ2-7; D might be TRBD1 (7 bases). Trimming stripped 5 bases from V and 1 base from J, with 15 bases between. CDR3 length: 15 residues. Germline V gives CDR1 SGHTA, CDR2 FQGNSA. The CDR3 loop reads CASSTWGDRSYEQYF. CDR3 DNA sequence: TGTGCCAGCAGCACCTGGGGGGACAGATCCTACGAGCAGTACTTC.

The CDR3 here is CASKLTTGGSGNTIYF. The CDR3 nucleotides read TGTGCCAGCAAGCTCACCACAGGGGGCTCTGGAAACACCATATATTTT. V and J are TRBV28 and TRBJ1-3; 8 bases map to TRBD1. J was trimmed by 0 bases and V by 7 bases; bases with no gene match: 8. The CDR3 runs to 16 residues. Germline V CDR1 and CDR2: MDHEN, SYDVKM.